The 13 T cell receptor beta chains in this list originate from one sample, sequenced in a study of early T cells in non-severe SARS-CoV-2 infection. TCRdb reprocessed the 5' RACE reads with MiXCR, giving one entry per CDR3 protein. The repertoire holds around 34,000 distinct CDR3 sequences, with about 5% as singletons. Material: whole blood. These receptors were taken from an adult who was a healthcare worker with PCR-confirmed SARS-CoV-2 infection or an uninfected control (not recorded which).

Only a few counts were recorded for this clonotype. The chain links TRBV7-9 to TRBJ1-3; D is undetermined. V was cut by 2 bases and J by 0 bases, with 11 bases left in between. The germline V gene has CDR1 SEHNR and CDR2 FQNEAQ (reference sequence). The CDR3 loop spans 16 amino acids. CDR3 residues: CASSLWAAVSGNTIYF. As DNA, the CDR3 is TGTGCCAGCAGCTTATGGGCGGCCGTCTCTGGAAACACCATATATTTT.

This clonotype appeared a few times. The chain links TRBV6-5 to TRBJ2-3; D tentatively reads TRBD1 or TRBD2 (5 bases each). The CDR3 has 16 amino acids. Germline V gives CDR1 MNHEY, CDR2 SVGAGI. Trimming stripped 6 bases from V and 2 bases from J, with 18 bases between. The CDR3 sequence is CASRRGSPTYTDTQYF. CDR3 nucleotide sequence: TGTGCCAGCAGGAGGGGTTCCCCAACCTACACAGATACGCAGTATTTT.

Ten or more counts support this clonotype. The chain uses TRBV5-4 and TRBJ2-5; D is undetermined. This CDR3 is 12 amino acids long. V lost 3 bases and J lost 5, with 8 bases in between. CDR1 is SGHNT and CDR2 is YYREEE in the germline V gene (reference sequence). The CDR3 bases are TGTGCCAGCAGCTCCACGTCGGAGACCCAGTACTTC. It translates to CASSSTSETQYF.

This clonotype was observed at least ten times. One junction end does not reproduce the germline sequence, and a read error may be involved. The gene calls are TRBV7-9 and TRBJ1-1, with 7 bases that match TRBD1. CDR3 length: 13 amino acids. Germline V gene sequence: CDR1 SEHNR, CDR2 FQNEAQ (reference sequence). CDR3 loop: CASSKQGNTEAFF. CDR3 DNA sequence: TGTGCCAGCAGCAAACAGGGGAACACTGAAGCTTTTTTT.

CDR3 nucleotide sequence: TGTGCCAGCTCACGCCCCTTGTCGCCCGTGGGGACCGGGGAGCTGTTTTTT. This encodes CASSRPLSPVGTGELFF. The chain joins TRBV18 to TRBJ2-2; D call uncertain. Germline V gives CDR1 KGHSH, CDR2 LQKENI. With 4 bases removed from V and 5 bases from J, the gap between germline ends came to 20 bases. The CDR3 is 17 residues long.

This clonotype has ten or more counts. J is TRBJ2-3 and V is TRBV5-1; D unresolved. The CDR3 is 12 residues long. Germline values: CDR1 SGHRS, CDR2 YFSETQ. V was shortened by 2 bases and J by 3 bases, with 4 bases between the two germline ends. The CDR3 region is CASSFNTDTQYF. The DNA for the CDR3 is TGCGCCAGCAGCTTTAATACAGATACGCAGTATTTT. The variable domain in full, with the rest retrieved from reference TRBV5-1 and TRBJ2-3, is KAGVTQTPRYLIKTRGQQVTLSCSPISGHRSVSWYQQTPGQGLQFLFEYFSETQRNKGNFPGRFSGRQFSNSRSEMNVSTLELGDSALYLCASSFNTDTQYFGPGTRLTVL.

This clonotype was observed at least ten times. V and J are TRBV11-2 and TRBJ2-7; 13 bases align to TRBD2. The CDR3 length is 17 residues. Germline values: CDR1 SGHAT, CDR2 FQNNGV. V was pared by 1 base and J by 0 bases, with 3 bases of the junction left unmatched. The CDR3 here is CASSLGGTSGVSYEQYF. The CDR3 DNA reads TGTGCCAGCAGCTTAGGTGGGACTAGCGGGGTCTCCTACGAGCAGTACTTC. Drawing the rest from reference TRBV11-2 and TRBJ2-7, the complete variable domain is EAGVAQSPRYKIIEKRQSVAFWCNPISGHATLYWYQQILGQGPKLLIQFQNNGVVDDSQLPKDRFSAERLKGVDSTLKIQPAKLEDSAVYLCASSLGGTSGVSYEQYFGPGTRLTVT.

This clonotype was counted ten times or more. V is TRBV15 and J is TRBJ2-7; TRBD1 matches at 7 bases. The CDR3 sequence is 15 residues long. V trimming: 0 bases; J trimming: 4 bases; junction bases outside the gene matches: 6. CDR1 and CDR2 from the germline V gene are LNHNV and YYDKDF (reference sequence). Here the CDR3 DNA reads TGTGCCACCAGCAGAGATCTGGGGACAGCTTACGAGCAGTACTTC. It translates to CATSRDLGTAYEQYF.

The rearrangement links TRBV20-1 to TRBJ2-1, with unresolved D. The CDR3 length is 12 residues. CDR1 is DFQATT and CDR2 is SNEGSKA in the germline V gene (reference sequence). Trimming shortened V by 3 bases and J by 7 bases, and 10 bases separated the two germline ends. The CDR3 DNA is TGCAGTGCTAGTTTTGCGTTAAATGAGCAGTTCTTC. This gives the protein CSASFALNEQFF.

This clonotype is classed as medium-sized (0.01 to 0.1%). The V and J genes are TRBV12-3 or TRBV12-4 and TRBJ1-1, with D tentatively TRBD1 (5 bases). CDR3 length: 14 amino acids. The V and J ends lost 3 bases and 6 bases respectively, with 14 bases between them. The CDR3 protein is CASSFGGRAAEAFF. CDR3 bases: TGTGCCAGCAGTTTCGGGGGTAGAGCGGCTGAAGCTTTCTTT.

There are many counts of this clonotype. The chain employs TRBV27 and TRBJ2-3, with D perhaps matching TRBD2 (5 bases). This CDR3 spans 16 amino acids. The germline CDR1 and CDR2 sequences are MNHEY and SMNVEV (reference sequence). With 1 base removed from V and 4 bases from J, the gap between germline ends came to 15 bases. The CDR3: CASSLLNSGTPDTQYF. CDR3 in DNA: TGTGCCAGCAGTTTATTGAACAGCGGAACCCCAGATACGCAGTATTTT.

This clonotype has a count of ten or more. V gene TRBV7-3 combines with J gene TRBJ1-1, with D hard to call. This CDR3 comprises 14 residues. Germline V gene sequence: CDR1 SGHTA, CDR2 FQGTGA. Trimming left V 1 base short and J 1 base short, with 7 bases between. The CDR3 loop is CASSLMLPNTEAFF. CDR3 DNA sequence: TGTGCCAGCAGCTTAATGTTGCCGAACACTGAAGCTTTCTTT.

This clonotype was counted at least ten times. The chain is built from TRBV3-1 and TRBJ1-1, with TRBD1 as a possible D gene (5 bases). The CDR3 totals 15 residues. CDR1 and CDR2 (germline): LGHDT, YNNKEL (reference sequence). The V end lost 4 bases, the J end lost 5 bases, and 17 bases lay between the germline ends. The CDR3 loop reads CASSRLIWGKTEAFF. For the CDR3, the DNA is TGTGCCAGCAGCCGTCTAATATGGGGGAAGACTGAAGCTTTCTTT.